The rows below give T cell receptor beta chains drawn from one sample of a study of blood T cell repertoires in COVID-19. This table comes from immunoSEQ multiplex PCR, and its TCRdb copy is limited to in-frame clones, with some not included. There are approximately 300,000 clones in the sample; more than 80% occur only once, and roughly 6.8% lies in the top ten. Sequenced: peripheral blood. These TCRs come from a woman in her 30s with COVID-19, enrolled during active disease. The CDR3 runs from the conserved cysteine through the conserved F or W. The order of the fields is clone size, CDR3 length, V gene, D gene, J gene, CDR3 DNA, CDR3 protein. The D gene is left open where the match is weak. Clone size is not always given. Where it is, it says once, few, many or a class for expanded clones.

clone_size: .; cdr3_length: 15; v_call: TRBV7-3; d_call: .; j_call: TRBJ2-1; cdr3_nt: TGTGCCAGCAGCCCCCAGGCCGAGTGGCAAAATGAGCAGTTCTTC; cdr3_aa: CASSPQAEWQNEQFF
clone_size: once; cdr3_length: 12; v_call: TRBV6-5; d_call: TRBD1; j_call: TRBJ1-2; cdr3_nt: TGTGCCAGCACCGGGACAGGGTCTGGCTACACCTTC; cdr3_aa: CASTGTGSGYTF
clone_size: .; cdr3_length: 12; v_call: TRBV10-3; d_call: TRBD1; j_call: TRBJ2-4; cdr3_nt: TGTGCCATCACCGATGGGACAGGGAATCAGTACTTC; cdr3_aa: CAITDGTGNQYF
clone_size: .; cdr3_length: 10; v_call: TRBV10-2; d_call: .; j_call: TRBJ2-7; cdr3_nt: TGCGCCAGTAGCGGCTACGAGCAGTACTTC; cdr3_aa: CASSGYEQYF
clone_size: .; cdr3_length: 14; v_call: TRBV28; d_call: .; j_call: TRBJ1-1; cdr3_nt: TGTGCCAGCAGTTCAGGACAGATGAACACTGAAGCTTTCTTT; cdr3_aa: CASSSGQMNTEAFF
clone_size: .; cdr3_length: 12; v_call: TRBV28; d_call: .; j_call: TRBJ1-5; cdr3_nt: TGTGCCAGCAGTTTACCGAATCAGCCCCAGCATTTT; cdr3_aa: CASSLPNQPQHF
clone_size: .; cdr3_length: 13; v_call: TRBV27; d_call: .; j_call: TRBJ1-5; cdr3_nt: TGTGCCAGCAGTTTTACGCAGGGTCAGCCCCAGCATTTT; cdr3_aa: CASSFTQGQPQHF
clone_size: .; cdr3_length: 16; v_call: TRBV5-8; d_call: .; j_call: TRBJ2-1; cdr3_nt: TGTGCCAGCACCCTCCTGTCGGTAGCGGCTATCAGGGAGCAGTTCTTC; cdr3_aa: CASTLLSVAAIREQFF
clone_size: .; cdr3_length: 14; v_call: TRBV5-4; d_call: .; j_call: TRBJ2-1; cdr3_nt: TGTGCCAGCAGCCTTGGAGTTTCAAGCTCTGAGCAGTTCTTC; cdr3_aa: CASSLGVSSSEQFF
clone_size: .; cdr3_length: 13; v_call: TRBV7-2; d_call: .; j_call: TRBJ1-2; cdr3_nt: TGTGCCAGCAGCTTAGCGGAGACACCGGGGTACACCTTC; cdr3_aa: CASSLAETPGYTF
clone_size: .; cdr3_length: 15; v_call: TRBV19; d_call: .; j_call: TRBJ1-6; cdr3_nt: TGTGCCAGTAGTATAGGGACAGAAGATAATTCACCCCTCCACTTT; cdr3_aa: CASSIGTEDNSPLHF
clone_size: .; cdr3_length: 15; v_call: TRBV6-1; d_call: .; j_call: TRBJ1-1; cdr3_nt: TGTGCCAGCAGTGAAGAGGGGGTCCCGAACACTGAAGCTTTCTTT; cdr3_aa: CASSEEGVPNTEAFF
clone_size: .; cdr3_length: 15; v_call: TRBV5-1; d_call: .; j_call: TRBJ1-1; cdr3_nt: TGCGCCAGCAGCCCAACCCAGGGTCCTTTCTCCGAAGCTTTCTTT; cdr3_aa: CASSPTQGPFSEAFF
clone_size: once; cdr3_length: 11; v_call: TRBV2; d_call: .; j_call: TRBJ1-5; cdr3_nt: TGTGCCAGCGGACTAAATCAGCCCCAGCATTTT; cdr3_aa: CASGLNQPQHF
clone_size: once; cdr3_length: 15; v_call: TRBV9; d_call: .; j_call: TRBJ2-2; cdr3_nt: TGTGCCAGCAGCGTGGGAGCGGGGAACACCGGGGAGCTGTTTTTT; cdr3_aa: CASSVGAGNTGELFF
clone_size: .; cdr3_length: 14; v_call: TRBV2; d_call: TRBD1; j_call: TRBJ1-1; cdr3_nt: TGTGCCAGCAGCCGACAGGGGGCGGACACTGAAGCTTTCTTT; cdr3_aa: CASSRQGADTEAFF
clone_size: .; cdr3_length: 18; v_call: TRBV4-3; d_call: TRBD2; j_call: TRBJ2-3; cdr3_nt: TGCGCCAGCAGCCAAGACGCCGGTGGACTAGCCGACACAGATACGCAGTATTTT; cdr3_aa: CASSQDAGGLADTDTQYF
clone_size: .; cdr3_length: 13; v_call: TRBV6-5; d_call: .; j_call: TRBJ2-7; cdr3_nt: TGTGCCAGCAGAAAGACAGGAAACTACGAGCAGTACTTC; cdr3_aa: CASRKTGNYEQYF
clone_size: few; cdr3_length: 13; v_call: TRBV29-1; d_call: .; j_call: TRBJ2-3; cdr3_nt: TGCAGCGTTGAACACTATGACACAGATACGCAGTATTTT; cdr3_aa: CSVEHYDTDTQYF
clone_size: .; cdr3_length: 15; v_call: TRBV5-1; d_call: TRBD1; j_call: TRBJ2-7; cdr3_nt: TGCGCCAGCAGCTTGACAGGGACAGGATCCTACGAGCAGTACTTC; cdr3_aa: CASSLTGTGSYEQYF